The 20 T cell receptor beta chains reported below all come from one sample, sequenced in a study of T cell clonality in common variable immunodeficiency. The study, taken as a whole, reports: Common variable immunodeficiency TCR beta sequences reportedly had fewer deletions and N-nucleotide insertions.

These TCRs are of unknown antigen specificity. The repertoire was sequenced with immunoSEQ multiplex PCR; TCRdb's copy has only in-frame clones and lacks some. This sample has 25,000 to 30,000 clones, each found more than once. Sequences were obtained from peripheral blood mononuclear cells. The receptors were gathered from a human donor with common variable immunodeficiency.

This clone appeared many times. The read stops 3 residues short of the end of the CDR3; the missing end is completed from the germline J gene. This chain joins TRBV7-6 and TRBJ2-3; 10 positions match TRBD2. Unmatched junction bases numbered 7, after V lost 5 bases and J lost 2 bases. The CDR3 is made up of 16 amino acids. Germline-derived CDR1 and CDR2 are SGHVS and FNYEAQ. CDR3 region: CASSKSSGGVTDTQYF. The covered CDR3 bases are TGTGCCAGCAGCAAATCTAGCGGGGGCGTCACAGATACG. The full variable domain, rest sourced from reference TRBV7-6 and TRBJ2-3, is GAGVSQSPRYKVTKRGQDVALRCDPISGHVSLYWYRQALGQGPEFLTYFNYEAQQDKSGLPNDRFSAERPEGSISTLTIQRTEQRDSAMYRCASSKSSGGVTDTQYFGPGTRLTVL.

This clone came up a few times. Coverage ceases 3 residues before the CDR3 finishes, and the germline J gene fills in the end. This chain links TRBV7-8 with TRBJ2-5; a weak D match, TRBD2 (6 bases). Germline V lookup: CDR1 SGHVS, CDR2 FQNEAQ. Trimming took off 0 bases at V and 1 base at J, with 15 bases between the two ends. CDR3 length: 17 residues. CDR3 protein: CASSLAILQGGQETQYF. The DNA read from the CDR3 is TGTGCCAGCAGCTTAGCTATATTGCAGGGAGGCCAAGAGACC.

As regards this clone: The read ends 3 residues early relative to the CDR3; the germline J gene fills the gap. The V and J genes are TRBV5-1 and TRBJ2-7; no clear D gene. The CDR3 loop spans 13 amino acids. The V end was cut by 4 bases, the J end by 2 bases, with 10 bases between. Germline CDR1 reads SGHRS; CDR2 reads YFSETQ. The CDR3 region is CASSVGSPYEQYF. CDR3 DNA, as far as it was read: TGCGCCAGCAGCGTAGGGTCTCCCTACGAG. The entire variable domain, with the rest obtained from reference TRBV5-1 and TRBJ2-7, is as follows: KAGVTQTPRYLIKTRGQQVTLSCSPISGHRSVSWYQQTPGQGLQFLFEYFSETQRNKGNFPGRFSGRQFSNSRSEMNVSTLELGDSALYLCASSVGSPYEQYFGPGTRLTVT.

This clone has more than one count but fewer than ten. The CDR3 region is CAISPGTSDYGQETQYF. CDR3 DNA, as far as it was read: TGTGCCATCAGCCCCGGGACTTCCGACTACGGCCAAGAGACC. The chain joins TRBV10-3 to TRBJ2-5; perhaps TRBD2 as D (6 bases). Read coverage stops 3 residues before the CDR3 terminus; the germline J gene supplies the remainder. Germline CDR1 is ENHRY and CDR2 is SYGVKD. V lost 6 bases to trimming and J lost 1 base, with 21 bases between them. The CDR3 runs to 17 residues.

For this clone: Read data end 3 residues before the CDR3 end; the end is taken from the germline J gene. This chain uses TRBV18 with TRBJ2-3, with TRBD2 matching 7 bases. CDR1 and CDR2 (germline): KGHSH, LQKENI. V dropped 1 base and J dropped 0; count of bases not matched to a gene: 7. CDR3 length: 17 amino acids. The CDR3 DNA, read in part, is TGTGCCAGCTCACCACTCGCGGGGAGGGGTAGCACAGATACG. Translated, it gives CASSPLAGRGSTDT. The full CDR3 protein reads CASSPLAGRGSTDTQYF.

This clone was detected many times. From the germline J gene comes the end of the CDR3, since the read stops 3 residues before it. The genes are TRBV19 and TRBJ1-5; D perhaps matches TRBD1 (6 bases). This CDR3 contains 16 residues. V lost 3 bases, J lost 2 bases, and 14 bases lay in between. Germline V gene sequence: CDR1 LNHDA, CDR2 SQIVND (reference sequence). CDR3 DNA (partial): TGTGCCAGTAGTATTTTCCGGGGGGCTGGCAATCAGCCC. Translated: CASSIFRGAGNQP. The complete CDR3 reads CASSIFRGAGNQPQHF. Full variable domain (outside the CDR3, taken from reference TRBV19 and TRBJ1-5): DGGITQSPKYLFRKEGQNVTLSCEQNLNHDAMYWYRQDPGQGLRLIYYSQIVNDFQKGDIAEGYSVSREKKESFPLTVTSAQKNPTAFYLCASSIFRGAGNQPQHFGDGTRLSIL.

This clone was found many times. The read is 3 residues too short to cover the CDR3 end, so that end is filled in from the germline J gene. This chain connects TRBV2 to TRBJ2-2; the match to TRBD1 covers 7 bases. The length of the CDR3 is 16 residues. Germline V CDR1 and CDR2: SNHLY, FYNNEI. Trimming at V came to 4 bases and at J to 1 base, leaving 6 bases not matched to a gene. The CDR3 bases that were read are TGTGCCAGCAGTGGGTGGGCAGGGGGGAACACCGGGGAG. It specifies CASSGWAGGNTGE. The full CDR3 sequence reads CASSGWAGGNTGELFF.

This clone has just a few counts. The sequenced fragment ends 3 residues before the CDR3 boundary, so the rest is inferred from the germline J gene. The same CDR3 is also encoded by other DNA sequences in this sample. The rearrangement links TRBV7-9 to TRBJ1-2; no firm D call. V lost 1 base, J lost 4 bases, and 10 bases lay in between. CDR1 is SEHNR, CDR2 FQNEAQ, per germline (reference sequence). This CDR3 is built from 14 residues. The CDR3 bases that were read are TGTGCCAGCAGCTTAGAGGGTTCGATCTATGGC. Protein: CASSLEGSIYG. The entire CDR3 protein is CASSLEGSIYGYTF.

The table lists this clone with many counts. A junction end diverges from the germline sequence, so it may reflect a read error. The sequence runs out 3 residues before the end of the CDR3; the remainder is reconstructed from the germline J gene. The genes are TRBV7-3 and TRBJ2-7; D uncertain. The CDR3 covers 12 residues. Germline V gives CDR1 SGHTA, CDR2 FQGTGA. CDR3 DNA (partial): TGTGCCAGTAGCTTCGCGCGCGCCGAG. Translating it yields CASSFARAE. The CDR3 as a whole reads CASSFARAEQYF.

Only a few counts were recorded for this clone. The read finishes 3 residues shy of the CDR3 end, and the germline J gene is used to complete it. The genes are TRBV2 and TRBJ2-7; D unclear. Trimming stripped 7 bases from V and 5 bases from J, with 18 bases between. CDR1 is SNHLY, CDR2 FYNNEI, per germline. The CDR3 runs to 14 residues. Incomplete CDR3 DNA: TGTGCCAGCACCACGCACAGAGCATATGACGAG. Translation gives CASTTHRAYDE. The entire CDR3 protein reads CASTTHRAYDEQYF.

This clone was detected only a few times. The read stops 3 residues short of the end of the CDR3; the missing end is completed from the germline J gene. The chain has TRBV7-3 and TRBJ2-3, with 11 positions matching TRBD2. The CDR3 covers 14 residues. In germline, CDR1 is SGHTA, CDR2 FQGTGA. V shed 10 bases, J shed 2 bases, and the junction held 5 bases outside the gene matches. The CDR3 sequence: CATKTSGNTDTQYF. The covered CDR3 bases are TGTGCCACCAAGACTAGCGGGAACACAGATACG.

A word on this clone: The read falls 3 residues short of the CDR3 end, and the missing part is taken from the germline J gene. The rearrangement uses TRBV18 and TRBJ2-2; 7 bases map to TRBD2. From germline, CDR1 is KGHSH and CDR2 LQKENI. The CDR3 has 16 residues. The J segment lost 2 bases and the V segment lost 3 bases, leaving 6 bases of the junction unmatched. CDR3 loop: CASSPSRGLNTGELFF. The part of the CDR3 DNA that was read is TGTGCCAGCTCACCTTCACGGGGACTAAACACCGGGGAG.

The sample holds many counts of this clone. This chain's CDR3 is CSVEGEEGQVSSYEQYF. The CDR3 DNA, read in part, is TGCAGCGTTGAAGGAGAAGAGGGACAGGTAAGCTCCTACGAG. The rearrangement joins TRBV29-1 to TRBJ2-7; 8 nucleotides align to TRBD1. The CDR3 goes on 3 residues after the read ends, and that part is filled in from the germline J gene. This CDR3 is built from 17 residues. V lost 1 base, J lost 0 bases, and 11 bases stayed unmatched. The germline gives CDR1 SQVTM, CDR2 ANQGSEA.

The sample holds many counts of this clone. The CDR3 DNA, read in part, is TGCAGCGTTGAAGGGACTAGATTGAACACCGGGGAG. This sequence encodes CSVEGTRLNTGE. The full CDR3 reads CSVEGTRLNTGELFF. The chain employs TRBV29-1 and TRBJ2-2; 7 positions match TRBD2. The read stops 3 residues short of the end of the CDR3; the missing end is completed from the germline J gene. V dropped 1 base and J dropped 1; count of bases not matched to a gene: 3. The CDR3 is made up of 15 amino acids. In germline, CDR1 is SQVTM, CDR2 ANQGSEA.

This clone was detected only a few times. The read ends 3 residues before the CDR3 terminus; that terminus is restored from the germline J gene. V usage is TRBV19 and J usage is TRBJ2-6, with D perhaps TRBD1 or TRBD2 (5 bases each). The germline gives CDR1 LNHDA, CDR2 SQIVND (reference sequence). The length of the CDR3 is 15 residues. Trimming cost V 7 bases and J 4 bases, with 14 bases left between them. The CDR3 sequence: CASTTEGLGANVLTF. The CDR3 DNA, read in part, is TGTGCCAGTACTACCGAGGGGCTCGGGGCCAACGTC.

A word on this clone: The junction departs from germline at one end; a sequencing error may be responsible. With the read ending 3 residues before the CDR3 end, the germline J gene is used to fill in that end. The chain employs TRBV7-3 and TRBJ1-2, with a possible D match to TRBD1 (6 bases). CDR1 is SGHTA and CDR2 is FQGTGA in the germline V gene. This CDR3 has 13 amino acids. CDR3 in amino acids: CSSSSGHTHGYTF. Incomplete CDR3 DNA: TGTTCCAGCAGCTCGGGACACACACATGGC.

Comments on this clone: The read finishes 3 residues shy of the CDR3 end, and the germline J gene is used to complete it. V and J are TRBV6-2 or TRBV6-3 and TRBJ1-2; D ambiguous. The CDR3 is made up of 14 amino acids. CDR1 is MNHEY and CDR2 is SVGEGT in the germline V gene. CDR3 sequence reads: CASSYRAPERGYTF. The sequenced CDR3 bases are TGTGCCAGCAGTTACAGGGCGCCGGAGCGGGGC.

In its sample, this clone ranks as medium-sized (0.01 to 0.1%). The CDR3 extends 3 residues past the end of the read, so its final part is completed from the germline J gene. The chain links TRBV11-3 to TRBJ2-5; possible D gene TRBD1, 5 bases. This CDR3 comprises 12 residues. V lost 5 bases and J lost 4, with 8 bases in between. Germline CDR1 is SGHNT and CDR2 is YENEEA. The chain's CDR3 is CASSQGPETQYF. The covered CDR3 bases are TGTGCCAGCAGCCAGGGCCCAGAGACC.

A note on this clone: The read finishes 3 residues shy of the CDR3 end, and the germline J gene is used to complete it. The V and J genes are TRBV19 and TRBJ2-3; 8 bases are shared with TRBD2. V shed 5 bases, J shed 4 bases, and the junction held 5 bases outside the gene matches. Germline CDR1 and CDR2: LNHDA and SQIVND (reference sequence). CDR3 length: 14 residues. The CDR3 region is CASSSPGLADTQYF. Partial CDR3 DNA: TGTGCCAGTAGTTCCCCGGGACTAGCAGATACG.

Partial CDR3 DNA: TGTGCCAGTAGTGACCATTTGGACAGAGATAATTCACCC. Its translation is CASSDHLDRDNSP. The whole CDR3 sequence reads CASSDHLDRDNSPLHF. This chain connects TRBV19 to TRBJ1-6, with D tentatively TRBD1 (6 bases). The CDR3 end falls 3 residues outside the read, so it is completed with the germline J gene. CDR3 size: 16 residues. Germline CDR1 reads LNHDA; CDR2 reads SQIVND (reference sequence). V lost 5 bases, J lost 5 bases, and 16 bases lay in between.